In this sample, the clone carrying this T cell receptor (beta chain) turned up many times. TCRdb processed the 5' RACE reads anew with MiXCR; each CDR3 protein has one entry. The table records 250,000 or so distinct CDR3 sequences, about 10% of them present only once. These data belong to a study of CD8 T cells in ankylosing spondylitis. This CDR3 has 15 residues. CDR1 is SGHRS and CDR2 is YFSETQ in the germline V gene. V was clipped by 4 bases and J by 2 bases; unmatched bases: 7. The specimen sequenced was blood, either unsorted or a sorted T cell fraction (not recorded which). The sequence came from a male donor with ankylosing spondylitis or in good health (not recorded which). The chain links TRBV5-1 to TRBJ2-3; 7 bases align to TRBD2. CDR3 sequence reads: CASSPQSGNTDTQYF. Here the CDR3 DNA reads TGCGCCAGCAGCCCCCAGAGCGGGAACACAGATACGCAGTATTTT.